Shown below are 13 T cell receptor beta chains from a single sample sequenced in a study of blood T cell repertoires in COVID-19. Generated by immunoSEQ multiplex PCR, the TCRdb table keeps only in-frame clones and is missing some. The sample has more than 200,000 clones, around 86% seen once; the top ten hold approximately 1.6%. The source material was PBMCs or T cells enriched from blood (not recorded which). These TCRs come from a woman in her forties or fifties who had recovered from COVID-19.

This clone came up once. This chain joins TRBV28 and TRBJ1-5; D not certain. The CDR3 spans 14 residues. Germline V gives CDR1 MDHEN, CDR2 SYDVKM. Trimming took 7 bases from V and 5 from J, leaving 15 bases between them. The CDR3 region has the DNA TGTGCCAGCACCCTCCTCGGGGAGGATCAGCCCCAGCATTTT. Its protein product is CASTLLGEDQPQHF.

This chain joins TRBV7-9 and TRBJ2-2, with D maybe TRBD1 (5 bases). The germline gives CDR1 SEHNR, CDR2 FQNEAQ (reference sequence). Trimming stripped 5 bases from V and 4 bases from J, with 17 bases between. The CDR3 is 16 amino acids. This CDR3 is CASSRQGVLGTGELFF. CDR3 nucleotides: TGTGCCAGCAGCCGCCAGGGCGTCTTAGGCACCGGGGAGCTGTTTTTT.

The chain carries TRBV7-9 and TRBJ2-1, with 7 bases fitting TRBD2. J lost 5 bases, V lost 2 bases, and 6 bases had no gene match. This CDR3 is 15 amino acids long. The V gene's germline CDR1 is SEHNR and CDR2 FQNEAQ (reference sequence). CDR3 sequence (DNA): TGTGCCAGCAGCTTACCACTAGCGCTAAACAATGAGCAGTTCTTC. This gives the protein CASSLPLALNNEQFF.

V is TRBV27 and J is TRBJ2-1; 9 bases are shared with TRBD2. CDR3 length equals 13 residues. The germline V gene encodes CDR1 MNHEY and CDR2 SMNVEV (reference sequence). V was clipped by 9 bases and J by 6 bases; unmatched bases: 6. In nucleotides, the CDR3 is TGTGCCAGTGCCGGGACTAGCCGCAATGAGCAGTTCTTC. Translating it yields CASAGTSRNEQFF.

The J gene is TRBJ1-2, the V gene TRBV5-1, with D possibly TRBD1 on 5 matching bases. This CDR3 is 12 amino acids long. Trimming shortened V by 4 bases and J by 7 bases, and 11 bases separated the two germline ends. The germline gives CDR1 SGHRS, CDR2 YFSETQ. The CDR3 DNA is TGCGCCAGCAGCCAGGACGGGGGTGGCTACACCTTC. This encodes CASSQDGGGYTF.

The chain links TRBV29-1 to TRBJ2-3, with a tentative D call TRBD1 (6 bases). CDR1 SQVTM and CDR2 ANQGSEA come from the germline V gene. The V and J ends lost 7 bases and 0 bases respectively, with 11 bases between them. The CDR3 is 13 residues long. This chain's CDR3 is CSGGQRSTDTQYF. The CDR3 coding sequence is TGCAGCGGAGGACAGCGGAGCACAGATACGCAGTATTTT.

The V call is TRBV10-3, the J call TRBJ1-1; TRBD1 is a possible D gene (6 bases). V was clipped by 6 bases and J by 1 base, with 9 bases between them. The CDR3 has 13 residues. CDR1 and CDR2 (germline): ENHRY, SYGVKD. CDR3 amino acids: CAIREQGNTEAFF. DNA for the CDR3: TGTGCCATCAGGGAACAGGGGAACACTGAAGCTTTCTTT.

This sequence joins TRBV27 and TRBJ2-1; 12 nucleotides match TRBD2. This CDR3 is 16 amino acids long. V shed 1 base, J shed 9 bases, and the junction held 7 bases outside the gene matches. Per the germline V gene, CDR1 is MNHEY and CDR2 is SMNVEV (reference sequence). DNA of the CDR3: TGTGCCAGCAGTTTATGGGCTAGCGGGAGGGACGGTGAGCAGTTCTTC. It specifies CASSLWASGRDGEQFF.

This clone has only a few counts. The chain uses TRBV7-2 and TRBJ2-1; 10 bases match TRBD2. The J segment lost 2 bases and the V segment lost 5 bases, leaving 3 bases of the junction unmatched. CDR1 is SGHTA and CDR2 is FQGNSA in the germline V gene. This CDR3 has 15 residues. The CDR3 spells CASSNSGRAYNEQFF. The DNA for the CDR3 is TGTGCCAGCAGCAACAGCGGGAGGGCCTACAATGAGCAGTTCTTC.

Only a few counts were recorded for this clone. This sequence joins TRBV15 and TRBJ1-6; D perhaps matches TRBD1 (5 bases). The CDR3 is 17 amino acids. Germline-derived CDR1 and CDR2 are LNHNV and YYDKDF (reference sequence). Trimming cost V 0 bases and J 14 bases, with 23 bases left between them. CDR3 sequence: CATSRDLDPRQGNTLHF. The CDR3 DNA follows: TGTGCCACCAGCAGAGATCTAGATCCCAGGCAGGGTAACACCCTCCACTTT.

This chain connects TRBV2 to TRBJ2-7; no clear D. V lost 6 bases and J lost 1, with 10 bases in between. The CDR3 extends over 13 amino acids. The germline V gene encodes CDR1 SNHLY and CDR2 FYNNEI. The DNA of the CDR3 is TGTGCCAGCAGCTTAGAGGTGTCCTACGAGCAGTACTTC. Amino acid sequence: CASSLEVSYEQYF.

As for this clone: Other DNA variants within this sample encode the same CDR3. This sequence joins TRBV6-4 and TRBJ2-3; 10 nucleotides align to TRBD2. The CDR3 extends over 16 amino acids. Germline assignment: CDR1 MRHNA and CDR2 SNTAGT. V was pared by 0 bases and J by 4 bases, with 4 bases of the junction left unmatched. CDR3 loop: CASSDSAGGPSDTQYF. CDR3 nucleotides: TGTGCCAGCAGTGACTCAGCGGGAGGGCCCTCAGATACGCAGTATTTT.

The chain joins TRBV5-1 to TRBJ1-4, with D perhaps matching TRBD1 (5 bases). From germline, CDR1 is SGHRS and CDR2 YFSETQ. The V and J ends lost 5 bases and 5 bases respectively, with 13 bases between them. The CDR3 has 14 residues. The CDR3 loop is CASSRQFENEKLFF. The CDR3 DNA follows: TGCGCCAGCAGTAGACAGTTTGAAAATGAAAAACTGTTTTTT.